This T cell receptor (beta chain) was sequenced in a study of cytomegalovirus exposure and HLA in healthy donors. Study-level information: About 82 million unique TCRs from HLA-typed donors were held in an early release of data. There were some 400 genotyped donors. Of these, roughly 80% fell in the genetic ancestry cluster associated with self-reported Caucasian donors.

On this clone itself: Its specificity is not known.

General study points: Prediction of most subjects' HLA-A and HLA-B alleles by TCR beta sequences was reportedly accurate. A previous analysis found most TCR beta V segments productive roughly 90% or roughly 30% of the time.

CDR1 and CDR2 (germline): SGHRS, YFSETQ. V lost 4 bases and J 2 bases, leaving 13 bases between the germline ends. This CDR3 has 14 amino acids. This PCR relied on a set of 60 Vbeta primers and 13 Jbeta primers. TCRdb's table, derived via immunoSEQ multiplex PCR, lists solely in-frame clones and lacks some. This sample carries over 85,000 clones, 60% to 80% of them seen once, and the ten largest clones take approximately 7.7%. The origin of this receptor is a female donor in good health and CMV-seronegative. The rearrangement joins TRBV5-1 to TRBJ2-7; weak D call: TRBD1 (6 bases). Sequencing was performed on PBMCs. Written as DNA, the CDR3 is TGCGCCAGCAGCGAAACAGGGATCCCCTACGAGCAGTACTTC. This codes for CASSETGIPYEQYF.